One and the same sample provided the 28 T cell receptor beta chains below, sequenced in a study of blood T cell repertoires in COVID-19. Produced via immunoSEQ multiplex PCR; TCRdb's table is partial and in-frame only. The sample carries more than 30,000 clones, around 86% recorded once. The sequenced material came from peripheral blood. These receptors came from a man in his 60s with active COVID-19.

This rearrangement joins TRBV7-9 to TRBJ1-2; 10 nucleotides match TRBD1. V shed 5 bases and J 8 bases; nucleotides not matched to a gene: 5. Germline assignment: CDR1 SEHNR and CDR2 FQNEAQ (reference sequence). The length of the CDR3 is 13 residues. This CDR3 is CASSPSGQGGYTF. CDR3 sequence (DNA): TGTGCCAGCAGCCCATCGGGACAGGGGGGCTACACCTTC.

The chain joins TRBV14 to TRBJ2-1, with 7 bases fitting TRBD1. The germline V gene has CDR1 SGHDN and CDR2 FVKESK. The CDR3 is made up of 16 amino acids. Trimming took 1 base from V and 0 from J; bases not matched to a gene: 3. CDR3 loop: CASSQVDRVSYNEQFF. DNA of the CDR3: TGTGCCAGCAGCCAAGTCGACAGGGTCTCCTACAATGAGCAGTTCTTC.

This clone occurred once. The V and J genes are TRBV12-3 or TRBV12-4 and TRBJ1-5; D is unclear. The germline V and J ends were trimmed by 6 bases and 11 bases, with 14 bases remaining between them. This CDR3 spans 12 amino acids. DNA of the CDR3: TGTGCCAGCAGCCTAGGTGGGTTGACCCAGCATTTT. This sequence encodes CASSLGGLTQHF.

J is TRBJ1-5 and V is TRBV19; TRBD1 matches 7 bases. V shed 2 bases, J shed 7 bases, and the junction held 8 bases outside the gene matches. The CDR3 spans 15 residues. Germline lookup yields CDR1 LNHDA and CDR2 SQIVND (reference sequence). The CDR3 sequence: CASSISQGDRQPQHF. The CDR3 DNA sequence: TGTGCCAGTAGTATATCCCAGGGGGATAGACAGCCCCAGCATTTT.

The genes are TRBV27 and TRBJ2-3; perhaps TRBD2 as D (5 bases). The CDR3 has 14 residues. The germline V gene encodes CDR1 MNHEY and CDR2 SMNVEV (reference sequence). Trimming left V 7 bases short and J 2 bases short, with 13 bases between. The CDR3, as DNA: TGTGCCAGCAACGGACTTCGGGCCACAGATACGCAGTATTTT. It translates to CASNGLRATDTQYF.

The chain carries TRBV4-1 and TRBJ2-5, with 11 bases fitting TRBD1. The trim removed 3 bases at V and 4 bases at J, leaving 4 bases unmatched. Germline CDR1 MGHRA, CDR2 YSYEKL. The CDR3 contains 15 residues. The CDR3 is CASSQAGTGGETQYF. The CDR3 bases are TGCGCCAGCAGCCAGGCCGGGACAGGGGGAGAGACCCAGTACTTC.

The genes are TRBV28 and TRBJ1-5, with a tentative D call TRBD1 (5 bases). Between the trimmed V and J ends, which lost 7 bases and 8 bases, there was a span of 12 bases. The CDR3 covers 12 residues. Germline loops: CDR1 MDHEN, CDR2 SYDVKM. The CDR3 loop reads CASIAGGEPQHF. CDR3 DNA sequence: TGTGCCAGCATTGCGGGAGGGGAGCCCCAGCATTTT.

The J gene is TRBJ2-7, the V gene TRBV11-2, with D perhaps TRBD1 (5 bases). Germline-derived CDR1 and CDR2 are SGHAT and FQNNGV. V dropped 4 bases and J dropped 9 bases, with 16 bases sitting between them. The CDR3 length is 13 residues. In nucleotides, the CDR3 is TGTGCCAGCAGCTCTAGGAACCAGGGTGGGCAGTACTTC. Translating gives CASSSRNQGGQYF.

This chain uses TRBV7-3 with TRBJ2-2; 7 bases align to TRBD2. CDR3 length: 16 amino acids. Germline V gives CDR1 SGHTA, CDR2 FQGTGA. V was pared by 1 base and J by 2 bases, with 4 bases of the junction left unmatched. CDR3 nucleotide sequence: TGTGCCAGCAGCTTAAATACAGCGGGAAACACCGGGGAGCTGTTTTTT. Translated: CASSLNTAGNTGELFF.

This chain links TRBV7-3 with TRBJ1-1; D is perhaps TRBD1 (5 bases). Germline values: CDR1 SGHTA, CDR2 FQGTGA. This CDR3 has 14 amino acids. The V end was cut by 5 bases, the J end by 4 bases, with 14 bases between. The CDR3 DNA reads TGTGCCAGCAGCCCTGGGGCGAGGTCCACTGAAGCTTTCTTT. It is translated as CASSPGARSTEAFF.

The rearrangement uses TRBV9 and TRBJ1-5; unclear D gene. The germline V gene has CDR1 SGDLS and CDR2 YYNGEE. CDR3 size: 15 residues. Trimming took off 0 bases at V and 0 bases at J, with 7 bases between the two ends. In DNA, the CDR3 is TGTGCCAGCAGCGTAGACGGGTATAGCAATCAGCCCCAGCATTTT. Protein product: CASSVDGYSNQPQHF. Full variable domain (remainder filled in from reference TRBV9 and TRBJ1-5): DSGVTQTPKHLITATGQRVTLRCSPRSGDLSVYWYQQSLDQGLQFLIQYYNGEERAKGNILERFSAQQFPDLHSELNLSSLELGDSALYFCASSVDGYSNQPQHFGDGTRLSIL.

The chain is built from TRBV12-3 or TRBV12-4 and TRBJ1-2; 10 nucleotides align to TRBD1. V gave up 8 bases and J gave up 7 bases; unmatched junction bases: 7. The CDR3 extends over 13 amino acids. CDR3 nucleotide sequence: TGTGCCAGCGGGACAGGGGTTGTAGGTGGCTACACCTTC. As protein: CASGTGVVGGYTF.

The CDR3 spells CASSVPDGVSYNEQFF. Written as DNA, the CDR3 is TGTGCCAGCAGTGTCCCGGACGGGGTATCCTACAATGAGCAGTTCTTC. This chain uses TRBV6-2 or TRBV6-3 with TRBJ2-1; TRBD2 might be the D (5 bases). Germline V CDR1 and CDR2: MNHEY, SVGEGT. The CDR3 totals 16 residues. Trimming removed 5 bases at V and 1 base at J, with 15 bases between.

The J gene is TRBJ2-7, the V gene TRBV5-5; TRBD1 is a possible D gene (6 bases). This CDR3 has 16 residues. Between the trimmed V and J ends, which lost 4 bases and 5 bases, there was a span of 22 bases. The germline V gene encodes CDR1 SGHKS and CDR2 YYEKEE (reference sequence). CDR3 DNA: TGTGCCAGCAGCCCCCTCGACAGGCCCCGGCTGGACGAGCAGTACTTC. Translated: CASSPLDRPRLDEQYF.

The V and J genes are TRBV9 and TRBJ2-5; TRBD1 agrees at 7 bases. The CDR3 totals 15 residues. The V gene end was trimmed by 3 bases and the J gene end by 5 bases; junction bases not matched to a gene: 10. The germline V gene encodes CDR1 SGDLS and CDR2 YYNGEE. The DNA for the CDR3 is TGTGCCAGCAGCGGGCGGCCGTCCAGGGGGGAGACCCAGTACTTC. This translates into CASSGRPSRGETQYF.

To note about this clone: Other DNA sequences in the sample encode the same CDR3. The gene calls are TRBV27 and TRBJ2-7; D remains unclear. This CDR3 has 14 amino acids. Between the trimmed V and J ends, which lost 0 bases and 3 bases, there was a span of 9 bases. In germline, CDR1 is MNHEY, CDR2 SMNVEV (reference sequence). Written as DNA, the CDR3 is TGTGCCAGCAGTTTATCACCTTGGAGCTACGAGCAGTACTTC. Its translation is CASSLSPWSYEQYF.

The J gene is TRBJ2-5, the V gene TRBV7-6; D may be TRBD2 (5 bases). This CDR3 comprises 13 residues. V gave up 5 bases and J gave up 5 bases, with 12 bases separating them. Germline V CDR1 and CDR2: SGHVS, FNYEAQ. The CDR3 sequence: CASSRAASETQYF. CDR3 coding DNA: TGTGCCAGCAGCCGAGCGGCGTCGGAGACCCAGTACTTC.

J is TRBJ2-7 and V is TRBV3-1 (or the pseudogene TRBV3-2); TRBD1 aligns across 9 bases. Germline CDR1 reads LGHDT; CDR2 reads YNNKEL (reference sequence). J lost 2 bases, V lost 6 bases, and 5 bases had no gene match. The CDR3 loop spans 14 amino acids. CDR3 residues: CASSGTGSAYEQYF. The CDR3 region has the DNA TGTGCCAGCAGTGGGACAGGGTCCGCCTACGAGCAGTACTTC.

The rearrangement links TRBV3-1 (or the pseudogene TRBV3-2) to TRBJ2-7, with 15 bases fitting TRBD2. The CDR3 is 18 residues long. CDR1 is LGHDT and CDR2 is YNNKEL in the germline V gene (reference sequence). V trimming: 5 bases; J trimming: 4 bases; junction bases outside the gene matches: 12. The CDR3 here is CASSFRTSGRAWDYEQYF. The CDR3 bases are TGTGCCAGCAGCTTTCGGACTAGCGGGAGGGCCTGGGATTACGAGCAGTACTTC.

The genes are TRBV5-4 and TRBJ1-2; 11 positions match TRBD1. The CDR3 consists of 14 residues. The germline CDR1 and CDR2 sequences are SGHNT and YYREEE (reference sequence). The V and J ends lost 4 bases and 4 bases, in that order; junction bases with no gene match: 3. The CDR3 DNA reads TGTGCCAGCAGCCAAGGACAGGGGGCCTATGGCTACACCTTC. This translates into CASSQGQGAYGYTF. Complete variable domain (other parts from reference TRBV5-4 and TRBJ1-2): ETGVTQSPTHLIKTRGQQVTLRCSSQSGHNTVSWYQQALGQGPQFIFQYYREEENGRGNFPPRFSGLQFPNYSSELNVNALELDDSALYLCASSQGQGAYGYTFGSGTRLTVV.

CDR3 coding DNA: TGTGCCACCAGTGCCGGGACTAGCGGGATTAATGAGCAGTTCTTC. This sequence encodes CATSAGTSGINEQFF. The chain is built from TRBV24-1 and TRBJ2-1; 13 bases are a match to TRBD2. This CDR3 comprises 15 residues. With V trimmed by 5 bases and J by 7 bases, 4 bases remained unmatched. Germline-derived CDR1 and CDR2 are KGHDR and SFDVKD.

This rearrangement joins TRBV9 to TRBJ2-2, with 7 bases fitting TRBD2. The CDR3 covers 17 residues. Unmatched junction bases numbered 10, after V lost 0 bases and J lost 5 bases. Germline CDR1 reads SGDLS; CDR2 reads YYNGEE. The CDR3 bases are TGTGCCAGCAGCGTAGAGGAGGGACTATCGCGGACCGGGGAGCTGTTTTTT. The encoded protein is CASSVEEGLSRTGELFF.

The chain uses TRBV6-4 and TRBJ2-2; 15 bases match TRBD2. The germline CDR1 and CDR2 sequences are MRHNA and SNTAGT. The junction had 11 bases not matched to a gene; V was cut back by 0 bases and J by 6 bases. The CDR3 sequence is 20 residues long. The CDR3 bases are TGTGCCAGCAGTGACTCTGGACTAGCGGGAGGGTCACGTGGTCCCGGGGAGCTGTTTTTT. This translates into CASSDSGLAGGSRGPGELFF.

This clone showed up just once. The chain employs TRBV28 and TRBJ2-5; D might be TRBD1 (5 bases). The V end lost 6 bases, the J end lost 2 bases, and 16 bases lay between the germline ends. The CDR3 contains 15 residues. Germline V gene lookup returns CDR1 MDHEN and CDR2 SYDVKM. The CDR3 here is CASRRGRGLQETQYF. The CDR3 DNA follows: TGTGCCAGCAGACGTGGAAGGGGCCTTCAAGAGACCCAGTACTTC.

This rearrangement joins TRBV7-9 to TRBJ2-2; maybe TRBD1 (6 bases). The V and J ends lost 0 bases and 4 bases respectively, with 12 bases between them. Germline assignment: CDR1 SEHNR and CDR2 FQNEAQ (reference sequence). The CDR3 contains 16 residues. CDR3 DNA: TGTGCCAGCAGCTTAGCTCAGGGGCTGAGCACCGGGGAGCTGTTTTTT. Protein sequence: CASSLAQGLSTGELFF.

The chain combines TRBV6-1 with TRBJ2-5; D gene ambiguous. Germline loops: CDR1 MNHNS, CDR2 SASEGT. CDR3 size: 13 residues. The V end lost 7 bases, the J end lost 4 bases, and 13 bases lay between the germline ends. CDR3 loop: CASTYIAGETQYF. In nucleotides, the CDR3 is TGTGCCAGCACCTACATAGCTGGAGAGACCCAGTACTTC.

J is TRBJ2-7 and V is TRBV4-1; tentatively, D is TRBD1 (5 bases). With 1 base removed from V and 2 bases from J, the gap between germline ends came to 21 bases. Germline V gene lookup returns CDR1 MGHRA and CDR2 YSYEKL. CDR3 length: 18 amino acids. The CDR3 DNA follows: TGCGCCAGCAGCCAAGCCCTCCTCGTAACAGGCGCAACCTACGAGCAGTACTTC. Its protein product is CASSQALLVTGATYEQYF.

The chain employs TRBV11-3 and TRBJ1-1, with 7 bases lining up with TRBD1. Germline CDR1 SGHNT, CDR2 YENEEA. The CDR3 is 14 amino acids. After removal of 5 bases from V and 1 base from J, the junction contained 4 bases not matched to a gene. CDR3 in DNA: TGTGCCAGCAGCAGGGGACAGCAGAACACTGAAGCTTTCTTT. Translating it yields CASSRGQQNTEAFF.